The 20 T cell receptor beta chains below all came from one sample that was sequenced in a study of blood T cell repertoires in COVID-19. The protocol was immunoSEQ multiplex PCR, while the TCRdb copy is restricted to in-frame clones and leaves out a portion. This table holds approximately 190,000 clones, around nine tenths found once. The specimen sequenced was peripheral blood. The receptors were sampled from a woman aged 40-49 years who had recovered from COVID-19.

J is TRBJ2-7 and V is TRBV7-8; 7 bases are shared with TRBD1. CDR3 length equals 14 residues. Per germline, CDR1 SGHVS and CDR2 FQNEAQ. V lost 4 bases, J lost 6 bases, and 9 bases stayed unmatched. CDR3: CASSSPSGGSEQYF. The DNA of the CDR3 is TGTGCCAGCAGCTCCCCTTCAGGGGGAAGCGAGCAGTACTTC.

This chain uses TRBV2 with TRBJ2-1; 13 bases match TRBD2. The CDR3 has 15 residues. Germline loops: CDR1 SNHLY, CDR2 FYNNEI. J lost 9 bases, V lost 7 bases, and 9 bases had no gene match. The CDR3 nucleotides are TGTGCCAGCACCCCGGGACTAGCGGGAACGGTTGAGCAGTTCTTC. Its translation: CASTPGLAGTVEQFF.

This clone occurred once. The V and J genes are TRBV6-5 and TRBJ1-2, with D possibly matching TRBD1 (5 bases). With 5 bases removed from V and 2 bases from J, the gap between germline ends came to 15 bases. CDR1 and CDR2 from the germline V gene are MNHEY and SVGAGI. The CDR3 has 15 residues. The CDR3 nucleotides read TGTGCCAGCAGTCGTATCCCAGGGCCAAACTATGGCTACACCTTC. Translated: CASSRIPGPNYGYTF.

The genes are TRBV19 and TRBJ2-5; D may be TRBD1 (6 bases). Trimming took 1 base from V and 4 from J, leaving 13 bases between them. The CDR3 loop spans 15 amino acids. Germline V gene lookup returns CDR1 LNHDA and CDR2 SQIVND (reference sequence). The CDR3 DNA follows: TGTGCCAGTAGTATAGCCGGGGCCAGGGGAGAGACCCAGTACTTC. It codes for CASSIAGARGETQYF.

The V call is TRBV27, the J call TRBJ2-3; a possible D gene is TRBD2 (5 bases). CDR1 is MNHEY, CDR2 SMNVEV, per germline (reference sequence). The CDR3 has 12 amino acids. V gave up 3 bases and J gave up 4 bases, with 5 bases separating them. For the CDR3, the DNA is TGTGCCAGCAGTTTGAGGGCAGATACGCAGTATTTT. Its protein product is CASSLRADTQYF.

As regards this clone: The same CDR3 also results from other DNA sequences found in this sample. Here the CDR3 reads CASSIDRGETQYF. The DNA of the CDR3 is TGTGCCAGTAGTATTGACAGAGGAGAGACCCAGTACTTC. This chain uses TRBV19 with TRBJ2-5; possible D gene TRBD1, 5 bases. Trimming took off 3 bases at V and 4 bases at J, with 9 bases between the two ends. CDR1 is LNHDA, CDR2 SQIVND, per germline (reference sequence). CDR3 length: 13 residues.

This chain joins TRBV19 and TRBJ2-7; the match to TRBD1 covers 8 bases. The CDR3 is 12 amino acids. CDR1 is LNHDA and CDR2 is SQIVND in the germline V gene (reference sequence). After removal of 9 bases from V and 3 bases from J, the junction contained 4 bases not matched to a gene. The CDR3 DNA is TGTGCCAGCATGACAGGGGACTACGAGCAGTACTTC. Encoded protein: CASMTGDYEQYF.

The V and J genes are TRBV9 and TRBJ2-1; TRBD2 matches at 11 bases. The CDR3 totals 16 residues. The germline V gene encodes CDR1 SGDLS and CDR2 YYNGEE. The V segment lost 3 bases and the J segment 5 bases; nucleotides outside the gene matches: 7. The CDR3 DNA reads as TGTGCCAGCAGCGGAGGCCTAGCGGGAGGACACAATGAGCAGTTCTTC. The encoded protein is CASSGGLAGGHNEQFF.

This chain links TRBV7-2 with TRBJ1-5, with D tentatively TRBD1 (6 bases). V lost 4 bases and J 7 bases, leaving 11 bases between the germline ends. This CDR3 region has 13 residues. Per the germline V gene, CDR1 is SGHTA and CDR2 is FQGNSA. This CDR3 reads CASSSNREQPQHF. In DNA, the CDR3 is TGTGCCAGCAGCTCTAACAGGGAACAGCCCCAGCATTTT.

The sample holds one count of this clone. DNA of the CDR3: TGTGCCAGCAGCGCCGCGGAGACCCAGTACTTC. It translates to CASSAAETQYF. The rearrangement joins TRBV9 to TRBJ2-5; D not resolved. Looked up from germline, CDR1 is SGDLS and CDR2 is YYNGEE. This CDR3 contains 11 residues. The V end was cut by 3 bases, the J end by 5 bases, with 5 bases between.

The V call is TRBV29-1, the J call TRBJ2-5, with 11 bases fitting TRBD1. With 4 bases clipped from V and 10 bases from J, the junction kept 5 bases outside the gene matches. Germline CDR1 SQVTM, CDR2 ANQGSEA. The CDR3 is 12 amino acids. The CDR3 sequence is CSVVWDRGDQYF. CDR3 in DNA: TGCAGCGTTGTTTGGGACAGGGGGGACCAGTACTTC. Full variable domain (rest looked up from reference TRBV29-1 and TRBJ2-5): SAVISQKPSRDICQRGTSLTIQCQVDSQVTMMFWYRQQPGQSLTLIATANQGSEATYESGFVIDKFPISRPNLTFSTLTVSNMSPEDSSIYLCSVVWDRGDQYFGPGTRLLVL.

The chain joins TRBV24-1 to TRBJ2-1, with 10 bases lining up with TRBD2. Germline lookup yields CDR1 KGHDR and CDR2 SFDVKD. This CDR3 contains 14 residues. The J segment lost 8 bases and the V segment lost 4 bases, leaving 4 bases of the junction unmatched. The CDR3 coding sequence is TGTGCCACCAGTGACGCCGGGACTAGCGATGAGCAGTTCTTC. It translates to CATSDAGTSDEQFF.

CDR3 sequence reads: CASNPTPRYEQYF. CDR3 DNA: TGTGCCAGCAACCCTACCCCCCGGTACGAGCAGTACTTC. The chain uses TRBV6-1 and TRBJ2-7; D gene uncertain. The CDR3 spans 13 residues. Trimming cost V 7 bases and J 4 bases, with 14 bases left between them. Germline V gene sequence: CDR1 MNHNS, CDR2 SASEGT.

J is TRBJ1-1 and V is TRBV7-2; a possible D gene is TRBD1 (5 bases). This CDR3 is 16 amino acids long. V was clipped by 4 bases and J by 0 bases, with 15 bases between them. Germline CDR1 SGHTA, CDR2 FQGNSA. CDR3: CASSSRQNSMNTEAFF. The CDR3 nucleotides read TGTGCCAGCAGCTCCAGACAGAACAGCATGAACACTGAAGCTTTCTTT.

This clone appeared once. The CDR3 nucleotides read TGCGCCAGCCAAGGAGCGGGAGATGAGGGACCCATCGACTATGGCTACACCTTC. Translated, it gives CASQGAGDEGPIDYGYTF. The chain joins TRBV10-2 to TRBJ1-2, with D maybe TRBD1 (5 bases). The germline V gene has CDR1 WSHSY and CDR2 SAAADI. The CDR3 has 18 residues. V was cut by 8 bases and J by 3 bases, with 28 bases left in between.

This clone was detected a few times. V gene TRBV19 combines with J gene TRBJ1-2; maybe TRBD1 (6 bases). The CDR3 contains 15 residues. Trimming took 10 bases from V and 0 from J, leaving 18 bases between them. From germline, CDR1 is LNHDA and CDR2 SQIVND (reference sequence). CDR3 residues: CATKNRDIANYGYTF. Here the CDR3 DNA reads TGTGCCACCAAAAACCGGGACATCGCTAACTATGGCTACACCTTC.

In DNA form, the CDR3 reads TGTGCCTGGAGTGTCGGGATCAACACCGGGGAGCTGTTTTTT. Encoded protein: CAWSVGINTGELFF. The J gene is TRBJ2-2, the V gene TRBV30, with D tentatively TRBD2 (5 bases). The V gene lost 0 bases and the J gene lost 2 bases, with 7 bases spanning the gap. This CDR3 has 14 residues. Germline V gene data show CDR1 as GTSNPN and CDR2 as SVGIG (reference sequence).

Comment on this clone: A read error may account for a junction end that differs from germline. The V gene is TRBV19, the J gene TRBJ2-7; 8 bases are shared with TRBD2. CDR1 is LNHDA and CDR2 is SQIVND in the germline V gene (reference sequence). The CDR3 has 13 amino acids. CDR3 loop: CASSPSGTSLANF. The CDR3 nucleotides read TGTGCCAGTAGCCCTTCCGGGACTAGTCTCGCGAACTTC.

This chain links TRBV29-1 with TRBJ2-1; 8 nucleotides match TRBD1. The ends lost 7 bases at V and 4 bases at J; junction bases unmatched: 15. The V gene's germline CDR1 is SQVTM and CDR2 ANQGSEA. The CDR3 has 16 residues. The CDR3 here is CSANRGLIPPYNEQFF. In DNA, the CDR3 is TGCAGCGCAAACAGGGGGTTGATCCCCCCATACAATGAGCAGTTCTTC.

J is TRBJ1-2 and V is TRBV5-4; D gene ambiguous. From germline, CDR1 is SGHNT and CDR2 YYREEE (reference sequence). V was cut by 2 bases and J by 4 bases, with 12 bases left in between. CDR3 length equals 14 residues. CDR3 in amino acids: CASSFPTDLYGYTF. The CDR3 DNA sequence: TGTGCCAGCAGCTTTCCCACAGACCTCTATGGCTACACCTTC.